Following are 2 T cell receptor beta chains from one sample sequenced in a study of cytomegalovirus exposure and HLA in healthy donors. TCRdb's copy holds only in-frame clones and misses some; the assay was immunoSEQ multiplex PCR. The table includes about 150,000 clones, approximately 82% detected once. The specimen sequenced was PBMCs. The receptors shown here come from a man aged 25-45 years in good health and CMV-seropositive.

This clone was counted once. The sample holds other DNA sequences that translate to the same CDR3. This rearrangement joins TRBV7-3 to TRBJ2-7; 7 bases line up with TRBD1. V gave up 3 bases and J gave up 5 bases; unmatched junction bases: 4. The CDR3 contains 13 residues. Looked up from germline, CDR1 is SGHTA and CDR2 is FQGTGA. CDR3 residues: CASSLTGPDEQYF. The CDR3 region has the DNA TGTGCCAGCAGCTTGACAGGGCCCGACGAGCAGTACTTC.

This chain connects TRBV7-2 to TRBJ2-7; 9 bases map to TRBD1. CDR1 and CDR2 (germline): SGHTA, FQGNSA. The CDR3 contains 14 residues. V was pared by 3 bases and J by 4 bases, with 4 bases of the junction left unmatched. CDR3 nucleotide sequence: TGTGCCAGCAGCTTCTCGGGACAGGGATACGAGCAGTACTTC. Translating gives CASSFSGQGYEQYF.